This TCR beta chain derives from a study of graft-versus-host responses after intestinal transplantation. After removal of 7 bases from V and 8 bases from J, the junction contained 9 bases not matched to a gene. Germline V CDR1 and CDR2: MNHNY, SVGAGI (reference sequence). This CDR3 has 14 amino acids. The protocol was immunoSEQ multiplex PCR, while the TCRdb copy is restricted to in-frame clones and leaves out a portion. The profile shows over 100,000 clones, over 85% of them singletons. Comments on this clone: Its antigen is as yet unknown.

Study-level findings and limits: Early HvG declines after transplant were associated with peak circulating GvH clone levels.

The sequence was obtained from a human donor who was the organ donor for an intestinal transplant. V gene TRBV6-6 combines with J gene TRBJ1-2; 11 positions match TRBD1. The sequencing used unstimulated CD4+ T cells sorted from spleen or lymph node cells, collected before transplant. CDR3 nucleotides: TGTGCCAGCACCAGGACAGGGGGCGCAGAGGGCTACACCTTC. This codes for CASTRTGGAEGYTF.